This TCR beta chain was sequenced for a study of blood T cell repertoires in COVID-19. Overall study context: The study drew acute and convalescent COVID-19 samples from the United States, Italy and Spain.

Enrolment of Seattle patients took place during active infection, and they were followed longitudinally. CDR3 length equals 15 residues. Looked up from germline, CDR1 is SGDLS and CDR2 is YYNGEE. V was clipped by 4 bases and J by 3 bases; unmatched bases: 9. Original analysis: Nucleated cell counts were estimated from reference gene primer amplification. TCRdb's table, derived via immunoSEQ multiplex PCR, lists solely in-frame clones and lacks some. That table gives V, J and clone size, and the DNA gave D and trimming. This sample yields under 300,000 clones, of which about 81% are seen a single time; over 1.3% belongs to the top ten.

The sample comprised peripheral blood. This TCR derives from a human donor with COVID-19, enrolled during active disease. The donor label of this sample is uncertain. The chain has TRBV9 and TRBJ1-1; 7 positions match TRBD1. CDR3 sequence reads: CASSRRQGRDTEAFF. The CDR3 coding sequence is TGTGCCAGCAGCCGCCGACAGGGTAGGGACACTGAAGCTTTCTTT.